This T cell receptor (beta chain) was identified during a study of long-term antiretroviral therapy in people with HIV. Overall study results and limits: Repertoire dominance by clones expanded before ART was seen at all time points. Control repertoires displayed wider CDR3 length ranges than the HIV repertoires.

Remarks on this clone: What it binds is not known.

CDR3 length: 13 residues. Deletions cut 8 bases from V and 0 bases from J, with 10 bases between. Germline V gene lookup returns CDR1 SEHNR and CDR2 FQNEAQ (reference sequence). A v3.0 immunoSEQ assay was performed at survey level. Here immunoSEQ multiplex PCR was the method, and the copy in TCRdb shows in-frame clones only, minus some. Of more than 20,000 clones listed, more than 70% are singletons. Inclusion required at least two post-ART and at least one pre-ART PBMC samples. The content of samples before DNA extraction was roughly 0.9-11 million cryopreserved PBMC. Source: unsorted PBMCs, taken around 2.5 years after starting antiretroviral therapy. The TCR originated in a man aged 40-49 years with HIV. The rearrangement links TRBV7-9 to TRBJ1-1; D is undetermined. CDR3 coding DNA: TGTGCCAGCGAGCAGACCATGAACACTGAAGCTTTCTTT. Residues: CASEQTMNTEAFF.